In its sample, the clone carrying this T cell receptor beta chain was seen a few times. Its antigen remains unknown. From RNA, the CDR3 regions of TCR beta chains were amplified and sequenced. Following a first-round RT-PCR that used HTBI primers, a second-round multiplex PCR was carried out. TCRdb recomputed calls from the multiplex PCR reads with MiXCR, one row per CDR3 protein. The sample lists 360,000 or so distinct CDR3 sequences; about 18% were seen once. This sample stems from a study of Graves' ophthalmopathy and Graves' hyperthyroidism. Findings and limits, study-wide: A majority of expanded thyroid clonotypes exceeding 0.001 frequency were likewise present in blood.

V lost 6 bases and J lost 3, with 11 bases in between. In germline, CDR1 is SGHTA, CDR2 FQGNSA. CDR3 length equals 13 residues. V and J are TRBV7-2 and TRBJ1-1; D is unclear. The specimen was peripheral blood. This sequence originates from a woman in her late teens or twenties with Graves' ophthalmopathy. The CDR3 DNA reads TGTGCCAGCAGTTTCGTTTCCGACACTGAAGCTTTCTTT. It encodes CASSFVSDTEAFF.